This T cell receptor (beta chain) is from a study of neurological immune-mediated disorders. Serving as healthy controls were blood bank volunteers based in Maryland, USA. Germline V CDR1 and CDR2: LGHDT, YNNKEL (reference sequence). This CDR3 is built from 13 residues. From 15-18 subjects, every sequencing run obtained over 180 million TCR-beta sequences. Via MiXCR, TCRdb re-called the 5' RACE reads, giving one row per CDR3 protein. The table records roughly 13,000 distinct CDR3 sequences, under 11% of them present only once. This clonotype was counted many times. A read error may produce the germline difference seen at one junction end.

This chain uses TRBV3-1 with TRBJ1-2; 7 nucleotides match TRBD1. The TCR originated in a woman aged 35 to 49 in good health. Sequencing was performed on PBMCs. CDR3 sequence: CASSQDLDRALFF. The CDR3, as DNA: TGTGCCAGCAGCCAAGACTTAGACAGGGCCCTATTCTTC.